This T cell receptor beta chain was sequenced in a study of PD-1 blockade in mismatch repair-deficient tumors. Germline V gene lookup returns CDR1 WNHNN and CDR2 SYGVQD (reference sequence). This CDR3 comprises 12 residues. Trimming stripped 4 bases from V and 4 bases from J, with 7 bases between. A few counts support this clone. Some clones are missing from TCRdb's copy, which holds only in-frame ones; the method was immunoSEQ multiplex PCR. The data hold some 100,000 clones, with 82% observed a single time. V usage is TRBV10-1 and J usage is TRBJ1-2; D is possibly TRBD1 (5 bases). The sequences come from peripheral blood, collected approximately 36 weeks after starting pembrolizumab. This TCR came from an adult with mismatch repair-deficient cancer. CDR3 loop: CASSGQSYGYTF. CDR3 sequence (DNA): TGCGCCAGCAGTGGACAGAGCTATGGCTACACCTTC.